These 29 T cell receptor beta chains were sequenced from one sample in a study of CD8+ T cells in alopecia areata. RNA was extracted and reverse transcribed into cDNA as the sequencing template. Clones were read by immunoSEQ multiplex PCR, and TCRdb kept only the in-frame ones, dropping some. Of roughly 210,000 clones listed, 40% to 45% were seen once; the top ten hold approximately 2.9%. Treatment given: oral pan-JAK inhibitor, 5-10 mg twice daily. Source: CD4+ T cells sorted from blood, taken around week 37, from a patient treated with tofacitinib. These receptors were collected from a human donor with alopecia areata.

A word on this clone: A read error may be the cause here, since a much bigger clone is one base away. The chain combines TRBV7-9 with TRBJ2-7; D ambiguous. Germline V CDR1 and CDR2: SEHNR, FQNEAQ (reference sequence). V was cut by 2 bases and J by 5 bases, with 4 bases left in between. The CDR3 totals 11 residues. The CDR3 sequence is CASSLINEQYF. In nucleotides, the CDR3 is TGTGCCAGCAGCTTAATCAACGAGCAGTACTTC.

The rearrangement joins TRBV7-9 to TRBJ2-4, with 9 bases matching TRBD1. The V gene end was trimmed by 6 bases and the J gene end by 6 bases; junction bases not matched to a gene: 6. The CDR3 sequence is 14 residues long. CDR1 SEHNR and CDR2 FQNEAQ come from the germline V gene (reference sequence). CDR3 bases: TGTGCCAGCAGTAAAGAACAGGGGGCAAACATTCAGTACTTC. This translates into CASSKEQGANIQYF.

This clone was seen more than once but under ten times. This rearrangement joins TRBV7-2 to TRBJ2-2; 7 bases fit TRBD2. The germline V gene has CDR1 SGHTA and CDR2 FQGNSA. V dropped 5 bases and J dropped 7; count of bases not matched to a gene: 7. This CDR3 is built from 14 residues. The DNA of the CDR3 is TGTGCCAGCAGCCGAGGCGGGGGTGGCGGGGAGCTGTTTTTT. Its protein product is CASSRGGGGGELFF.

This chain links TRBV4-2 with TRBJ2-5; 12 nucleotides match TRBD2. CDR3 size: 15 residues. Germline V CDR1 and CDR2: LGHNA, YNFKEQ. V shed 3 bases and J 2 bases; nucleotides not matched to a gene: 1. The CDR3 DNA is TGTGCCAGCAGCCAGGGGACTAGCGGGCAAGAGACCCAGTACTTC. It codes for CASSQGTSGQETQYF.

This clone has just one count. This chain uses TRBV27 with TRBJ1-2; 7 bases are shared with TRBD1. The CDR3 is made up of 14 amino acids. The germline gives CDR1 MNHEY, CDR2 SMNVEV (reference sequence). V was pared by 3 bases and J by 7 bases, with 8 bases of the junction left unmatched. Written as DNA, the CDR3 is TGTGCCAGCAGTTTGTCAGCAGGGGGTGGTGGCTACACCTTC. This codes for CASSLSAGGGGYTF.

There are a few counts of this clone. Here the CDR3 reads CASSPAEFNEKLFF. In DNA form, the CDR3 reads TGTGCCAGCTCACCCGCGGAGTTTAATGAAAAACTGTTTTTT. The rearrangement joins TRBV18 to TRBJ1-4; D is uncertain. V gave up 3 bases and J gave up 4 bases, with 9 bases separating them. Germline CDR1 is KGHSH and CDR2 is LQKENI. The CDR3 totals 14 residues. Full variable domain (outside the CDR3, taken from reference TRBV18 and TRBJ1-4): NAGVMQNPRHLVRRRGQEARLRCSPMKGHSHVYWYRQLPEEGLKFMVYLQKENIIDESGMPKERFSAEFPKEGPSILRIQQVVRGDSAAYFCASSPAEFNEKLFFGSGTQLSVL.

This clone came up once. The V call is TRBV5-1, the J call TRBJ2-5; D gene uncertain. In germline, CDR1 is SGHRS, CDR2 YFSETQ. V was pared by 4 bases and J by 5 bases, with 15 bases between. This CDR3 has 14 amino acids. The CDR3 nucleotides read TGCGCCAGCAGCGGAGCCCTAGGGATCGAGACCCAGTACTTC. Translation gives CASSGALGIETQYF.

V and J are TRBV7-2 and TRBJ2-7; the D is unclear. There are 13 residues in the CDR3. Germline V gene data show CDR1 as SGHTA and CDR2 as FQGNSA. The V end lost 1 base, the J end lost 3 bases, and 7 bases lay between the germline ends. The CDR3 DNA sequence: TGTGCCAGCAGCTTAGACAGAATCTACGAGCAGTACTTC. Amino acid sequence: CASSLDRIYEQYF.

The rearrangement uses TRBV30 and TRBJ2-2; TRBD2 matches 7 bases. Losses at the gene ends were 1 base for V and 6 bases for J; bases not matched to a gene: 8. The CDR3 has 15 amino acids. Germline assignment: CDR1 GTSNPN and CDR2 SVGIG (reference sequence). DNA for the CDR3: TGTGCCTGGAGTGGTGGGAGGGCCGGTCCCGGGGAGCTGTTTTTT. It is translated as CAWSGGRAGPGELFF.

The rearrangement links TRBV6-1 to TRBJ2-1; 8 bases agree with TRBD2. This CDR3 region has 18 residues. The germline V gene encodes CDR1 MNHNS and CDR2 SASEGT. The J segment lost 0 bases and the V segment lost 3 bases, leaving 10 bases of the junction unmatched. CDR3 coding DNA: TGTGCCAGCAGTGAGGGTACGGGAGGGTATAGCTCCTACAATGAGCAGTTCTTC. It yields the protein CASSEGTGGYSSYNEQFF.

This clone turned up a few times. This sequence joins TRBV11-1 and TRBJ2-6, with D perhaps matching TRBD2 (5 bases). Germline lookup yields CDR1 SGHAT and CDR2 FQDESV (reference sequence). The CDR3 runs 13 residues. The V and J ends lost 8 bases and 2 bases respectively, with 7 bases between them. CDR3 sequence (DNA): TGTGCCAGCTCAGCGGCTGGGGCCAACGTCCTGACTTTC. Residues: CASSAAGANVLTF.

This clone was found once. The chain joins TRBV15 to TRBJ1-4, with a weak D call TRBD1 (5 bases). Germline V lookup: CDR1 LNHNV, CDR2 YYDKDF (reference sequence). The CDR3 loop spans 14 amino acids. The V gene lost 1 base and the J gene lost 7 bases, with 10 bases spanning the gap. The CDR3 is CATSRVGVAEKLFF. The DNA for the CDR3 is TGTGCCACCAGCAGAGTGGGGGTGGCTGAAAAACTGTTTTTT.

This clone appeared a few times. The chain links TRBV9 to TRBJ2-5, with D hard to call. CDR3 length: 12 residues. Per the germline V gene, CDR1 is SGDLS and CDR2 is YYNGEE. V lost 0 bases and J 3 bases, leaving 3 bases between the germline ends. CDR3 region: CASSVGEETQYF. The CDR3, as DNA: TGTGCCAGCAGCGTAGGAGAAGAGACCCAGTACTTC.

In this sample, this clone turned up once. The chain links TRBV7-3 to TRBJ2-4; TRBD1 aligns across 12 bases. The junction had 4 bases not matched to a gene; V was cut back by 5 bases and J by 2 bases. The CDR3 loop spans 16 amino acids. Germline V gene data show CDR1 as SGHTA and CDR2 as FQGTGA. CDR3 residues: CASSPGTGGSKNIQYF. CDR3 bases: TGTGCCAGCAGCCCCGGGACAGGGGGCTCCAAAAACATTCAGTACTTC.

This clone has just a few counts. This chain joins TRBV29-1 and TRBJ1-5; the D gene is possibly TRBD1 (5 bases). Trimming shortened V by 6 bases and J by 2 bases, and 11 bases separated the two germline ends. This CDR3 contains 13 residues. Germline V gene data show CDR1 as SQVTM and CDR2 as ANQGSEA. The CDR3, as DNA: TGCAGCGTGGGGGGAGGGGGCAATCAGCCCCAGCATTTT. Its translation: CSVGGGGNQPQHF. Using reference TRBV29-1 and TRBJ1-5 for the parts outside the CDR3, the full variable domain is SAVISQKPSRDICQRGTSLTIQCQVDSQVTMMFWYRQQPGQSLTLIATANQGSEATYESGFVIDKFPISRPNLTFSTLTVSNMSPEDSSIYLCSVGGGGNQPQHFGDGTRLSIL.

Only a few counts were recorded for this clone. The rearrangement links TRBV5-1 to TRBJ2-7, with D possibly TRBD1 on 5 matching bases. The V gene's germline CDR1 is SGHRS and CDR2 YFSETQ. The V and J ends lost 4 bases and 5 bases respectively, with 10 bases between them. The CDR3 is 12 residues long. CDR3 DNA: TGCGCCAGCAGCCTCCCGACAGACGAGCAGTACTTC. Translation gives CASSLPTDEQYF.

The V call is TRBV6-1, the J call TRBJ1-2; TRBD1 matches 7 bases. There are 11 residues in the CDR3. Per the germline V gene, CDR1 is MNHNS and CDR2 is SASEGT. J lost 9 bases, V lost 8 bases, and 6 bases had no gene match. The CDR3 sequence: CASGKGASYTF. DNA of the CDR3: TGTGCCAGCGGCAAGGGGGCGAGCTACACCTTC.

The genes are TRBV29-1 and TRBJ2-7, with 7 bases matching TRBD1. CDR3 length: 13 residues. Germline values: CDR1 SQVTM, CDR2 ANQGSEA. With V trimmed by 7 bases and J by 6 bases, 12 bases remained unmatched. Here the CDR3 reads CSGFDREPGEQYF. Written as DNA, the CDR3 is TGCAGCGGTTTCGACAGGGAACCAGGCGAGCAGTACTTC.

This clone was seen only a few times. The rearrangement links TRBV6-5 to TRBJ1-2, with a weak D call TRBD1 (5 bases). The germline V gene has CDR1 MNHEY and CDR2 SVGAGI. The V end was cut by 5 bases, the J end by 4 bases, with 14 bases between. The CDR3 runs 14 residues. Here the CDR3 reads CASSTGQGIYGYTF. The CDR3, as DNA: TGTGCCAGCAGTACGGGGCAGGGAATCTATGGCTACACCTTC.

V gene TRBV29-1 combines with J gene TRBJ1-5; weak D call: TRBD1 (6 bases). Germline assignment: CDR1 SQVTM and CDR2 ANQGSEA. The V gene lost 5 bases and the J gene lost 1 base, with 12 bases spanning the gap. This CDR3 is built from 14 residues. CDR3 nucleotide sequence: TGCAGCGTTACCGAAGGGGGAAGCAATCAGCCCCAGCATTTT. Translated, it gives CSVTEGGSNQPQHF.

This clone appeared a few times. This chain connects TRBV6-6 to TRBJ2-2; TRBD2 agrees at 11 bases. V lost 6 bases and J lost 3; bases outside the gene matches: 3. Per the germline V gene, CDR1 is MNHNY and CDR2 is SVGAGI (reference sequence). CDR3 length equals 15 residues. The chain's CDR3 is CASRRTSGYTGELFF. The CDR3 nucleotides read TGTGCCAGCAGAAGGACTAGCGGGTACACCGGGGAGCTGTTTTTT.

This chain joins TRBV7-2 and TRBJ2-7; TRBD1 aligns across 8 bases. The germline CDR1 and CDR2 sequences are SGHTA and FQGNSA. This CDR3 spans 14 amino acids. After removal of 5 bases from V and 6 bases from J, the junction contained 9 bases not matched to a gene. The CDR3 region is CASSPTSTGGEQYF. In DNA, the CDR3 is TGTGCCAGCAGCCCAACGAGCACAGGGGGCGAGCAGTACTTC.

V gene TRBV28 combines with J gene TRBJ1-5; D unresolved. Germline CDR1 is MDHEN and CDR2 is SYDVKM. Trimming pared 2 bases from V and 5 bases from J, leaving 4 bases between. The CDR3 covers 12 residues. This chain's CDR3 is CASSLNYQPQHF. The CDR3 DNA reads as TGTGCCAGCAGTTTAAATTATCAGCCCCAGCATTTT.

This chain uses TRBV19 with TRBJ2-7; 12 nucleotides agree with TRBD2. The CDR3 is made up of 17 amino acids. Germline CDR1 LNHDA, CDR2 SQIVND (reference sequence). V trimming: 3 bases; J trimming: 7 bases; junction bases outside the gene matches: 13. The chain's CDR3 is CASSIRRTSGTLKEQYF. CDR3 DNA sequence: TGTGCCAGTAGTATCCGACGGACTAGCGGGACCCTTAAGGAGCAGTACTTC. The entire variable domain, with the rest obtained from reference TRBV19 and TRBJ2-7, is as follows: DGGITQSPKYLFRKEGQNVTLSCEQNLNHDAMYWYRQDPGQGLRLIYYSQIVNDFQKGDIAEGYSVSREKKESFPLTVTSAQKNPTAFYLCASSIRRTSGTLKEQYFGPGTRLTVT.

There are a few counts of this clone. V is TRBV7-9 and J is TRBJ1-1; D is uncertain. CDR1 SEHNR and CDR2 FQNEAQ come from the germline V gene (reference sequence). With 5 bases removed from V and 0 bases from J, the gap between germline ends came to 16 bases. The CDR3 is made up of 16 amino acids. In DNA, the CDR3 is TGTGCCAGCAGCCCGGACCGCACCGGCATGAACACTGAAGCTTTCTTT. It encodes CASSPDRTGMNTEAFF.

This clone was counted between two and nine times. The chain is built from TRBV5-1 and TRBJ2-3; D is uncertain. Germline-derived CDR1 and CDR2 are SGHRS and YFSETQ. V was shortened by 7 bases and J by 2 bases, with 11 bases between the two germline ends. The CDR3 has 13 amino acids. The CDR3 protein is CASFMQFTDTQYF. The CDR3, as DNA: TGCGCCAGCTTCATGCAGTTCACAGATACGCAGTATTTT. Full variable domain (rest looked up from reference TRBV5-1 and TRBJ2-3): KAGVTQTPRYLIKTRGQQVTLSCSPISGHRSVSWYQQTPGQGLQFLFEYFSETQRNKGNFPGRFSGRQFSNSRSEMNVSTLELGDSALYLCASFMQFTDTQYFGPGTRLTVL.

The chain links TRBV6-5 to TRBJ2-7; no firm D call. The germline V gene encodes CDR1 MNHEY and CDR2 SVGAGI. The CDR3 spans 15 residues. The V end was cut by 8 bases, the J end by 2 bases, with 19 bases between. CDR3 DNA sequence: TGTGCCAGCGCAAGTACCCCGCGGATTGCCTACGAGCAGTACTTC. Amino acids: CASASTPRIAYEQYF.

The V call is TRBV25-1, the J call TRBJ2-3, with 9 bases aligning to TRBD2. Trimming cost V 3 bases and J 4 bases; bases outside gene matches: 5. The germline V gene has CDR1 MGHDK and CDR2 SYGVNS. CDR3 length: 15 amino acids. This chain's CDR3 is CASSDSGLAADTQYF. CDR3 DNA: TGTGCCAGCAGTGATTCGGGACTAGCTGCAGATACGCAGTATTTT.

This clone showed up many times. The V and J genes are TRBV15 and TRBJ1-3, with D unclear. The CDR3 extends over 15 amino acids. Germline V gene lookup returns CDR1 LNHNV and CDR2 YYDKDF (reference sequence). V lost 0 bases and J 2 bases, leaving 8 bases between the germline ends. The CDR3 bases are TGTGCCACCAGCAGAGATATTGGCGCTGGAAACACCATATATTTT. This sequence encodes CATSRDIGAGNTIYF. The full variable domain, completed using reference TRBV15 and TRBJ1-3, is DAMVIQNPRYQVTQFGKPVTLSCSQTLNHNVMYWYQQKSSQAPKLLFHYYDKDFNNEADTPDNFQSRRPNTSFCFLDIRSPGLGDTAMYLCATSRDIGAGNTIYFGEGSWLTVV.